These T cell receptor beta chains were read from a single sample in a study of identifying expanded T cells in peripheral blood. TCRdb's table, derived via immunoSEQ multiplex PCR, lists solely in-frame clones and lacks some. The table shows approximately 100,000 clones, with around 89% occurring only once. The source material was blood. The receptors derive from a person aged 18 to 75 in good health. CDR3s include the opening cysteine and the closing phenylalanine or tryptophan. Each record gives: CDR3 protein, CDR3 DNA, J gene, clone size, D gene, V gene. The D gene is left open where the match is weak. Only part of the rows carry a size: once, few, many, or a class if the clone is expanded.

cdr3_aa: CASMGGHIFSGANVLTF; cdr3_nt: TGTGCCAGTATGGGGGGCCATATCTTCTCTGGGGCCAACGTCCTGACTTTC; j_call: TRBJ2-6; clone_size: NA; d_call: NA; v_call: TRBV19
cdr3_aa: CASSGIGTGGQPQHF; cdr3_nt: TGTGCCAGCAGTGGAATCGGGACAGGGGGACAGCCCCAGCATTTT; j_call: TRBJ1-5; clone_size: NA; d_call: TRBD1; v_call: TRBV2
cdr3_aa: CASSRPTSTTDTQYF; cdr3_nt: TGCGCCAGCAGCCGGCCCACTAGCACCACAGATACGCAGTATTTT; j_call: TRBJ2-3; clone_size: NA; d_call: NA; v_call: TRBV5-1
cdr3_aa: CASSLGGWDEQYF; cdr3_nt: TGTGCCAGCAGTTTAGGCGGTTGGGACGAGCAGTACTTC; j_call: TRBJ2-7; clone_size: NA; d_call: NA; v_call: TRBV27
cdr3_aa: CASSLLTVGRGEQYF; cdr3_nt: TGTGCCAGCAGCTTACTTACTGTTGGGAGGGGCGAGCAGTACTTC; j_call: TRBJ2-7; clone_size: NA; d_call: TRBD2; v_call: TRBV13
cdr3_aa: CASSSGVTDTQYF; cdr3_nt: TGTGCCAGCAGCAGCGGGGTGACAGATACGCAGTATTTT; j_call: TRBJ2-3; clone_size: NA; d_call: TRBD2; v_call: TRBV6-5
cdr3_aa: CASSDVRGRGGRSDTQYF; cdr3_nt: TGTGCCAGCAGTGACGTCCGTGGGCGGGGGGGCCGGTCAGATACGCAGTATTTT; j_call: TRBJ2-3; clone_size: NA; d_call: TRBD2; v_call: TRBV2
cdr3_aa: CASSPDRVVTEAFF; cdr3_nt: TGTGCCAGCAGCCCAGACAGGGTCGTCACTGAAGCTTTCTTT; j_call: TRBJ1-1; clone_size: NA; d_call: TRBD1; v_call: TRBV7-9
cdr3_aa: CARSSSKRGERTDTQYF; cdr3_nt: TGTGCCAGAAGCTCCAGCAAGCGGGGGGAACGCACAGATACGCAGTATTTT; j_call: TRBJ2-3; clone_size: NA; d_call: TRBD2; v_call: TRBV5-3
cdr3_aa: CASSPEAGLMGNEQFF; cdr3_nt: TGTGCCAGCAGCCCTGAAGCGGGGTTGATGGGGAATGAGCAGTTCTTC; j_call: TRBJ2-1; clone_size: NA; d_call: TRBD2; v_call: TRBV9
cdr3_aa: CASSLEKGTEAFF; cdr3_nt: TGTGCCAGCAGCTTAGAGAAGGGCACTGAAGCTTTCTTT; j_call: TRBJ1-1; clone_size: once; d_call: NA; v_call: TRBV11-2
cdr3_aa: CASSQETPDTQYF; cdr3_nt: TGTGCCAGCAGCCAAGAGACCCCCGATACGCAGTATTTT; j_call: TRBJ2-3; clone_size: few; d_call: NA; v_call: TRBV4-2
cdr3_aa: CASSERAVSPLHF; cdr3_nt: TGTGCCAGCAGTGAACGGGCAGTTTCACCCCTCCACTTT; j_call: TRBJ1-6; clone_size: NA; d_call: NA; v_call: TRBV6-1
cdr3_aa: CASSTTLGTQETQYF; cdr3_nt: TGTGCCAGCAGCACCACACTTGGGACCCAAGAGACCCAGTACTTC; j_call: TRBJ2-5; clone_size: NA; d_call: NA; v_call: TRBV21-1
cdr3_aa: CASSPETSGGAGDTQYF; cdr3_nt: TGCGCCAGCAGCCCCGAGACTAGCGGGGGGGCCGGAGATACGCAGTATTTT; j_call: TRBJ2-3; clone_size: NA; d_call: TRBD2; v_call: TRBV5-1
cdr3_aa: CASSRTVLSYEQYF; cdr3_nt: TGTGCCAGCAGCCGGACAGTCCTCTCCTACGAGCAGTACTTC; j_call: TRBJ2-7; clone_size: NA; d_call: NA; v_call: TRBV7-2
cdr3_aa: CASSAMGQGGEKLFF; cdr3_nt: TGTGCCAGCAGCGCTATGGGACAGGGAGGCGAAAAACTGTTTTTT; j_call: TRBJ1-4; clone_size: NA; d_call: TRBD1; v_call: TRBV9
cdr3_aa: CASMVRGSSNEQFF; cdr3_nt: TGTGCCAGCATGGTACGAGGGAGTAGTAATGAGCAGTTCTTC; j_call: TRBJ2-1; clone_size: NA; d_call: NA; v_call: TRBV28
cdr3_aa: CASSWDSPGLQNEQFF; cdr3_nt: TGTGCCAGCAGTTGGGATTCACCGGGACTACAAAATGAGCAGTTCTTC; j_call: TRBJ2-1; clone_size: NA; d_call: TRBD2; v_call: TRBV6-6
cdr3_aa: CASSQAVDRVKHF; cdr3_nt: TGCGCCAGCAGCCAAGCGGTAGACAGGGTAAAGCATTTT; j_call: TRBJ1-5; clone_size: NA; d_call: TRBD1; v_call: TRBV4-1
cdr3_aa: CASIGGATGGYTF; cdr3_nt: TGTGCCAGCATCGGGGGAGCGACGGGTGGCTACACCTTC; j_call: TRBJ1-2; clone_size: NA; d_call: NA; v_call: TRBV5-4
cdr3_aa: CASSRPSKAGDENTIYF; cdr3_nt: TGTGCCAGCAGCCGACCCTCGAAGGCAGGCGATGAAAACACCATATATTTT; j_call: TRBJ1-3; clone_size: NA; d_call: NA; v_call: TRBV28
cdr3_aa: CASSEGWGYLYGYTF; cdr3_nt: TGTGCCAGCAGTGAAGGTTGGGGCTACCTATATGGCTACACCTTC; j_call: TRBJ1-2; clone_size: NA; d_call: NA; v_call: TRBV6-1
cdr3_aa: CASRVRGSNQPQHF; cdr3_nt: TGTGCCAGCCGGGTCCGGGGTAGCAATCAGCCCCAGCATTTT; j_call: TRBJ1-5; clone_size: few; d_call: NA; v_call: TRBV19
cdr3_aa: CASSLIGGSGELFF; cdr3_nt: TGTGCCAGCAGTTTAATAGGGGGCTCCGGGGAGCTGTTTTTT; j_call: TRBJ2-2; clone_size: NA; d_call: TRBD1; v_call: TRBV27
cdr3_aa: CASSPLAESYNEQFF; cdr3_nt: TGTGCCAGCAGCCCACTAGCGGAGTCCTACAATGAGCAGTTCTTC; j_call: TRBJ2-1; clone_size: once; d_call: TRBD2; v_call: TRBV4-2
cdr3_aa: CASSRGLAGPSTDTQYF; cdr3_nt: TGTGCCAGCAGCCGGGGACTAGCGGGGCCTAGCACAGATACGCAGTATTTT; j_call: TRBJ2-3; clone_size: NA; d_call: TRBD2; v_call: TRBV4-2
cdr3_aa: CASSYGGNQPQHF; cdr3_nt: TGTGCCAGCAGTTACGGCGGCAATCAGCCCCAGCATTTT; j_call: TRBJ1-5; clone_size: few; d_call: NA; v_call: TRBV6-5
cdr3_aa: CASSSNTQPDSYEQYF; cdr3_nt: TGTGCCAGCAGTTCGAACACGCAACCGGACTCCTACGAGCAGTACTTC; j_call: TRBJ2-7; clone_size: NA; d_call: NA; v_call: TRBV6-5
cdr3_aa: CASKEQGYGELFF; cdr3_nt: TGTGCCAGCAAAGAACAGGGATACGGGGAGCTGTTTTTT; j_call: TRBJ2-2; clone_size: NA; d_call: NA; v_call: TRBV7-9
cdr3_aa: CASSLPIEGTTEAFF; cdr3_nt: TGTGCCAGCAGTCTCCCCATAGAAGGAACCACTGAAGCTTTCTTT; j_call: TRBJ1-1; clone_size: NA; d_call: NA; v_call: TRBV28
cdr3_aa: CASSQDPHRSGYTF; cdr3_nt: TGTGCCAGCAGCCAAGATCCCCATAGAAGTGGCTACACCTTC; j_call: TRBJ1-2; clone_size: NA; d_call: NA; v_call: TRBV4-2
cdr3_aa: CASSVGGRSPLHF; cdr3_nt: TGTGCCAGCAGTGTCGGGGGGCGTTCACCCCTCCACTTT; j_call: TRBJ1-6; clone_size: NA; d_call: NA; v_call: TRBV6-1
cdr3_aa: CSQRTGGEQYF; cdr3_nt: TGCAGCCAAAGGACAGGGGGCGAGCAGTACTTC; j_call: TRBJ2-7; clone_size: NA; d_call: TRBD1; v_call: TRBV29-1
cdr3_aa: CASSPFGGQGAVSGYTF; cdr3_nt: TGTGCCAGCAGCCCATTCGGGGGCCAGGGGGCAGTCTCTGGCTACACCTTC; j_call: TRBJ1-2; clone_size: NA; d_call: TRBD1; v_call: TRBV28